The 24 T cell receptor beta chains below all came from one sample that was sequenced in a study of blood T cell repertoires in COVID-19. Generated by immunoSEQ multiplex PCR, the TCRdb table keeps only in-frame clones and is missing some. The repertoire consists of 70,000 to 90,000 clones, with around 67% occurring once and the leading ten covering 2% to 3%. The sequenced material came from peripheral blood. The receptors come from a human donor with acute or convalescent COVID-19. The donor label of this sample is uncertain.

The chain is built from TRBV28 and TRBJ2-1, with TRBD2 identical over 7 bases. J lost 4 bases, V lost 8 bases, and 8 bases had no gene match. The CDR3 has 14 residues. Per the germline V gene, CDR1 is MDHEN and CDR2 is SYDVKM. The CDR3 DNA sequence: TGTGCCAGCTACGAGACTAGCAGATACAATGAGCAGTTCTTC. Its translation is CASYETSRYNEQFF.

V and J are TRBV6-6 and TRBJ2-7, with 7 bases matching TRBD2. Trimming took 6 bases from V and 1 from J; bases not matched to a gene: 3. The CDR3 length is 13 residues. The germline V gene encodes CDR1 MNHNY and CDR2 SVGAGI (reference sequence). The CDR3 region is CASSPAGSYEQYF. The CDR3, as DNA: TGTGCCAGCAGCCCAGCGGGGTCCTACGAGCAGTACTTC.

The CDR3, as DNA: TGTGCCAGCAGACGGGACATAAACACCGGGGAGCTGTTTTTT. This gives the protein CASRRDINTGELFF. V usage is TRBV7-3 and J usage is TRBJ2-2; possibly TRBD1 for D (6 bases). CDR1 is SGHTA and CDR2 is FQGTGA in the germline V gene. The CDR3 contains 14 residues. Trimming stripped 6 bases from V and 2 bases from J, with 10 bases between. The variable domain in full, completed from reference TRBV7-3 and TRBJ2-2, reads GAGVSQTPSNKVTEKGKYVELRCDPISGHTALYWYRQSLGQGPEFLIYFQGTGAADDSGLPNDRFFAVRPEGSVSTLKIQRTERGDSAVYLCASRRDINTGELFFGEGSRLTVL.

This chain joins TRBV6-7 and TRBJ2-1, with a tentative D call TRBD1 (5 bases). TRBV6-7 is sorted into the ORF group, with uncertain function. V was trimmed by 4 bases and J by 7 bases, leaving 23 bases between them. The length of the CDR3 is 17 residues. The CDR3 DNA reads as TGTGCCAGCAGTTCCCCACCCAGGGAAGTGAGGAAGAATGAGCAGTTCTTC. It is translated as CASSSPPREVRKNEQFF.

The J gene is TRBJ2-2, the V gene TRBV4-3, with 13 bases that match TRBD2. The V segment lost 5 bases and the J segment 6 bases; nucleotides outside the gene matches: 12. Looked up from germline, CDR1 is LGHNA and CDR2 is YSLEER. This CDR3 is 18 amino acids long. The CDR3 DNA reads TGCGCCAGCAGCTTCTTCGGACTAGCGGGAGTGGGGCCCGGGGAGCTGTTTTTT. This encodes CASSFFGLAGVGPGELFF.

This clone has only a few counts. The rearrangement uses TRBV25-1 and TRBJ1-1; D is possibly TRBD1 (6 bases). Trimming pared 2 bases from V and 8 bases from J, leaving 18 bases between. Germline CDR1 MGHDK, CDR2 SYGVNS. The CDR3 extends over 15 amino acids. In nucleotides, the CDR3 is TGTGCCAGCAGTGAAGTGCCTCTTCCCGGGACAGAAGCTTTCTTT. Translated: CASSEVPLPGTEAFF.

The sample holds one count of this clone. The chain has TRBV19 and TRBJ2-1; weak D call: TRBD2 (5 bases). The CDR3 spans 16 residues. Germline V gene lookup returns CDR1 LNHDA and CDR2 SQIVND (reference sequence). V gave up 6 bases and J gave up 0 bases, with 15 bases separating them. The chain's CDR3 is CASRLSGLSSYNEQFF. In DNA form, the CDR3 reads TGTGCCAGTAGGCTAAGCGGTTTAAGCTCCTACAATGAGCAGTTCTTC.

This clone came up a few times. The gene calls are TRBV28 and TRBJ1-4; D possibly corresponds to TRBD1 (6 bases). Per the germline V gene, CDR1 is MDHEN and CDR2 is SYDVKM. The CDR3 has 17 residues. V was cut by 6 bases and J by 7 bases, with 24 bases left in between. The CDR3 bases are TGTGCCAGCAGACGGACCCAGTACAGGGTTCTTGGTGAAAAACTGTTTTTT. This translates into CASRRTQYRVLGEKLFF.

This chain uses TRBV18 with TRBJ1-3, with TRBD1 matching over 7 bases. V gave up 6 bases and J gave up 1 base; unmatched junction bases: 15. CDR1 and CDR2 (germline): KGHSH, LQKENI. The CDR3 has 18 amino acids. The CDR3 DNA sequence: TGTGCCAGCTCCGAAGCCCCCGGGACAGCCACTTCTGGAAACACCATATATTTT. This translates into CASSEAPGTATSGNTIYF.

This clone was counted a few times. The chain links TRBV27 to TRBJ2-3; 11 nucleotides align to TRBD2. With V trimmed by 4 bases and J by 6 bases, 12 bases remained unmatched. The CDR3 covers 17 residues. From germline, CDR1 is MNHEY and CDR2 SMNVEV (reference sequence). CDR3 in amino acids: CASSSGVSGGVLDTQYF. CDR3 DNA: TGTGCCAGCAGTTCTGGGGTTAGCGGGGGGGTCCTGGATACGCAGTATTTT.

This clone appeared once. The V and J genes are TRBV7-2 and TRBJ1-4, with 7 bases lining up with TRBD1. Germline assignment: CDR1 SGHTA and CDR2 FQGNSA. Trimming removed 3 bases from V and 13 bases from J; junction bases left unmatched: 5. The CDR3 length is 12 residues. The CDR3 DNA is TGTGCCAGCAGCTTCGACAGGGAAGGACTGTTTTTT. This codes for CASSFDREGLFF.

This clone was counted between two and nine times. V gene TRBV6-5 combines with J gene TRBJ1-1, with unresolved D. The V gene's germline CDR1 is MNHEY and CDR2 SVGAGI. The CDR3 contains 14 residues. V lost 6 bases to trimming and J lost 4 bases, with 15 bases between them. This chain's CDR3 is CASRHLFAGTEAFF. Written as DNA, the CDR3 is TGTGCCAGCAGACACTTGTTTGCGGGCACTGAAGCTTTCTTT.

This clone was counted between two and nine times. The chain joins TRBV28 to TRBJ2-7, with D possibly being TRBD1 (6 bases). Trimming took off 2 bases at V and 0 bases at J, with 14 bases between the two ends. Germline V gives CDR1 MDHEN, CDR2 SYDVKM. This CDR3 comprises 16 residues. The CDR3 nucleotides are TGTGCCAGCAGTTTAGGGGGCAGTGTTTACTCCTACGAGCAGTACTTC. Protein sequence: CASSLGGSVYSYEQYF.

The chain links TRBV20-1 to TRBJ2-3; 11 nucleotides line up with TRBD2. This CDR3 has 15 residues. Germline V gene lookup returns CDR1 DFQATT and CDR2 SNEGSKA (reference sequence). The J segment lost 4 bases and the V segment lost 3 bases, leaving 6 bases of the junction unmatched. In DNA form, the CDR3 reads TGCAGTGCTAGTAGCGGGAGGGAGGGTGCAGATACGCAGTATTTT. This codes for CSASSGREGADTQYF.

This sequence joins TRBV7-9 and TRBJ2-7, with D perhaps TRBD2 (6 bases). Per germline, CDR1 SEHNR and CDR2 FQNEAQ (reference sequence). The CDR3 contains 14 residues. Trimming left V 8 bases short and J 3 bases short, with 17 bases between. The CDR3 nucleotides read TGTGCCAGCGGTCCGGGACTGGGTGACTACGAGCAGTACTTC. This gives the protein CASGPGLGDYEQYF.

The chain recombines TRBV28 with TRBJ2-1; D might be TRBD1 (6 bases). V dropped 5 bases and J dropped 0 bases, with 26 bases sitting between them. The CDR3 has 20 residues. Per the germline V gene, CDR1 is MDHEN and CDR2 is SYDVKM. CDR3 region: CASSLSPTGYPYSSYNEQFF. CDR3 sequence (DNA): TGTGCCAGCAGTCTCTCCCCCACAGGGTACCCCTATTCCTCCTACAATGAGCAGTTCTTC.

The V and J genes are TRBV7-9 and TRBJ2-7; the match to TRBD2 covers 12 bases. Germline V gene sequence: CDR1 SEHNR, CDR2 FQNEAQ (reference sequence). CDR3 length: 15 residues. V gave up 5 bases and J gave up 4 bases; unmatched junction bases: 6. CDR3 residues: CASSQRGTSGYEQYV. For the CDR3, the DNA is TGTGCCAGCAGCCAGAGGGGGACTAGCGGGTACGAGCAGTACGTC.

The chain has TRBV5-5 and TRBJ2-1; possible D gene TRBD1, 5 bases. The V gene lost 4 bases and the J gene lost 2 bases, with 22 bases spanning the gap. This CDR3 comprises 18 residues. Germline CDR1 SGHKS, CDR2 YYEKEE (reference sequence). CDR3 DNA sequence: TGTGCCAGCAGCAAAGCCCGAGGCCCTGGCAGGGCCTACAATGAGCAGTTCTTC. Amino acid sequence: CASSKARGPGRAYNEQFF.

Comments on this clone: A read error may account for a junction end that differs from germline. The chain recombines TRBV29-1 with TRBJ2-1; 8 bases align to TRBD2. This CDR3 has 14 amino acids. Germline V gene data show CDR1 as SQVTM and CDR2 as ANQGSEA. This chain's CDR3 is CSVEGPPGGDEQFF. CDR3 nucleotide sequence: TGCAGCGTCGAAGGCCCGCCGGGGGGGGATGAGCAGTTCTTC.

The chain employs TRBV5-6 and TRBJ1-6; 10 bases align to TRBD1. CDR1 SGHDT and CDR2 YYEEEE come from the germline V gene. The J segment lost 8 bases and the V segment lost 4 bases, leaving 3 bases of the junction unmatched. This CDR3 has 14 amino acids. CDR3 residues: CASSMDRGDSPLHF. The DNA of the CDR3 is TGTGCCAGCAGCATGGACAGGGGGGATTCACCCCTCCACTTT. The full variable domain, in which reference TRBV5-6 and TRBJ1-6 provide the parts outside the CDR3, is DAGVTQSPTHLIKTRGQQVTLRCSPKSGHDTVSWYQQALGQGPQFIFQYYEEEERQRGNFPDRFSGHQFPNYSSELNVNALLLGDSALYLCASSMDRGDSPLHFGNGTRLTVT.

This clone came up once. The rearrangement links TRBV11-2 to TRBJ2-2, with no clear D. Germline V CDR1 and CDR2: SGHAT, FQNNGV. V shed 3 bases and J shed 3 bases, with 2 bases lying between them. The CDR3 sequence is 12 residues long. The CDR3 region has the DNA TGTGCCAGCAGCTTCGACACCGGGGAGCTGTTTTTT. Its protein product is CASSFDTGELFF.

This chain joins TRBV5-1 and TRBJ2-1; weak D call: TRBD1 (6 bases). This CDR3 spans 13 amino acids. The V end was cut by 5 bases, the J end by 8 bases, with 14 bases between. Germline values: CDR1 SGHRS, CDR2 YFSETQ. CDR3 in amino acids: CASSKPGADEQFF. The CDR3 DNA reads TGCGCCAGCAGTAAACCAGGGGCGGATGAGCAGTTCTTC.

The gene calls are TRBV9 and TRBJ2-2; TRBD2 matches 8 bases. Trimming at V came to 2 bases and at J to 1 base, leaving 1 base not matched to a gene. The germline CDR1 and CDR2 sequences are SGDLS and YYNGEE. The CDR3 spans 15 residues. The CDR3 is CASSVSGGNTGELFF. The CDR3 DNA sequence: TGTGCCAGCAGCGTGAGCGGGGGGAACACCGGGGAGCTGTTTTTT.

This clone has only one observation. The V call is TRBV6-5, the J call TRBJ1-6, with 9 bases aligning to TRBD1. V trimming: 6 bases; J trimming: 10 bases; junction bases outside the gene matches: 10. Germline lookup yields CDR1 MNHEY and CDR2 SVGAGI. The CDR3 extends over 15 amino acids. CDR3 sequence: CASSLRGQGNSPLHF. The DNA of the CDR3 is TGTGCCAGCAGCCTCCGGGGACAGGGAAACTCACCCCTCCACTTT.